The source of this T cell receptor (beta chain) is a study of T cells in Graves' hyperthyroidism and ophthalmopathy. Study-wide results and limits: Ophthalmopathy and stable hyperthyroidism were told apart by a 13 V-J model.

With 5 bases clipped from V and 3 bases from J, the junction kept 13 bases outside the gene matches. The CDR3 length is 17 residues. Per the germline V gene, CDR1 is KGHDR and CDR2 is SFDVKD. Any patient presenting with uncontrolled infection, other autoimmune disease, pregnancy or lactation was left out. From under 12 ml of fresh peripheral blood, PBMCs were isolated. For this clonotype: Its matching antigen is unknown.

TCR beta CDR3 regions were amplified from RNA transcripts. HTBI primers were employed in a first-round RT-PCR of the TCR CDR3. Using its own MiXCR run on the multiplex PCR reads, TCRdb lists one record per CDR3 protein. The repertoire holds about 210,000 distinct CDR3 sequences, with 15% to 20% as singletons. Sequenced input: blood. The sequence derives from a man aged 50 to 60 with Graves' hyperthyroidism. The chain links TRBV24-1 to TRBJ2-7; 9 positions match TRBD1. DNA of the CDR3: TGTGCCACCAGTGGAAATGACGGGACAGGGAGGGACTACGAGCAGTACTTC. It specifies CATSGNDGTGRDYEQYF.